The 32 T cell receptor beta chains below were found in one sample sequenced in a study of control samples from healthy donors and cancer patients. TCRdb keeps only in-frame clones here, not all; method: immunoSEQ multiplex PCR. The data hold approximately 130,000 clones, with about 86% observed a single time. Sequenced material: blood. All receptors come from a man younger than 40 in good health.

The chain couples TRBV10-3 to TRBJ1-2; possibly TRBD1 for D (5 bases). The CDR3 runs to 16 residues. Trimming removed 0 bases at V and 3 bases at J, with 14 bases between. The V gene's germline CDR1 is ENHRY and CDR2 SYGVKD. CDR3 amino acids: CAISESPGEGDYGYTF. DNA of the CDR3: TGTGCCATCAGTGAGTCGCCGGGGGAGGGAGACTATGGCTACACCTTC.

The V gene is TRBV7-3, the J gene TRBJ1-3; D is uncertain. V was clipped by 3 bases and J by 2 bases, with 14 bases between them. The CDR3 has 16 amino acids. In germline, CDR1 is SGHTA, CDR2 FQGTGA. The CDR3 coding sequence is TGTGCCAGCAGCTTGGGTTTTGGAGGGACTGGAAACACCATATATTTT. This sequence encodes CASSLGFGGTGNTIYF.

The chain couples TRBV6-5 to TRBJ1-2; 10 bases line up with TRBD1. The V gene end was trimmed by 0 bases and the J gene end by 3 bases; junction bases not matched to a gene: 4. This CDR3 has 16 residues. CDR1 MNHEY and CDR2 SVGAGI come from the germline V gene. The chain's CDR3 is CASSYSRTGGDYGYTF. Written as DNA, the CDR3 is TGTGCCAGCAGTTACTCGCGGACAGGGGGGGACTATGGCTACACCTTC.

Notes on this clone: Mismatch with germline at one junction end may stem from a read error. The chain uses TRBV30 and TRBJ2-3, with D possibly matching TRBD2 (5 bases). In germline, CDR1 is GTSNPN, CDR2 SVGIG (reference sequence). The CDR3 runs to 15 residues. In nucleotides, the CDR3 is TGTGCCTGGAGCGCTATCGGTGCTTGGGGAGATGCGCAGTATTTT. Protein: CAWSAIGAWGDAQYF.

For the CDR3, the DNA is TGCGCCAGCGTCCCACAGGGGTTGAACACTGAAGCTTTCTTT. Translating gives CASVPQGLNTEAFF. V gene TRBV5-1 combines with J gene TRBJ1-1; TRBD1 aligns across 7 bases. Trimming cost V 7 bases and J 0 bases; bases outside gene matches: 6. Germline V gene data show CDR1 as SGHRS and CDR2 as YFSETQ. The CDR3 has 14 amino acids.

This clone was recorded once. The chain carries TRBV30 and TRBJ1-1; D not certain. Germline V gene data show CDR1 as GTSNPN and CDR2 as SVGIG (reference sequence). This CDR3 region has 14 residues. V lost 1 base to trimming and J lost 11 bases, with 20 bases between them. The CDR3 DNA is TGTGCCTGGAGTGACCCCCGGAAAGGGCCCTTGGCTTTCTTT. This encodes CAWSDPRKGPLAFF.

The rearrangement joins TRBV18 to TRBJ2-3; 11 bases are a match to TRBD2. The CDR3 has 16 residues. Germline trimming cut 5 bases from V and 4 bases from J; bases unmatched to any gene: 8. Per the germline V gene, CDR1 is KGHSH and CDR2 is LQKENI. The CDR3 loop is CASSTRLAGRSDTQYF. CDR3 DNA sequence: TGTGCCAGCTCAACACGACTAGCGGGGCGCTCAGATACGCAGTATTTT.

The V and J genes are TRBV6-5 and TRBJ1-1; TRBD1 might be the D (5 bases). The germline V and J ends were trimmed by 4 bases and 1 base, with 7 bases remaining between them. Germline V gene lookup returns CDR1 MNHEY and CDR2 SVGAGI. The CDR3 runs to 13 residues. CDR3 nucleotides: TGTGCCAGCAGTTTTGGACAGAACACTGAAGCTTTCTTT. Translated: CASSFGQNTEAFF.

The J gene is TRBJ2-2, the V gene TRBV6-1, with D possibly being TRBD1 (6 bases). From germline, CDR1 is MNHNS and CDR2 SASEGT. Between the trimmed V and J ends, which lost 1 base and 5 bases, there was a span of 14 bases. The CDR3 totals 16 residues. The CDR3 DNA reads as TGTGCCAGCAGTGAAGTCCCAGGGGCCCAAACCGGGGAGCTGTTTTTT. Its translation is CASSEVPGAQTGELFF.

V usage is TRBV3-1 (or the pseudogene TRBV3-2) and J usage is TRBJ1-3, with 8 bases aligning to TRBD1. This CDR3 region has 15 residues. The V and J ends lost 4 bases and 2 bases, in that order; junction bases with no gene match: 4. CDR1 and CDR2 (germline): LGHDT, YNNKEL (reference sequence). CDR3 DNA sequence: TGTGCCAGCAGCCTCCGGACAGGGACTGGAAACACCATATATTTT. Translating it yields CASSLRTGTGNTIYF.

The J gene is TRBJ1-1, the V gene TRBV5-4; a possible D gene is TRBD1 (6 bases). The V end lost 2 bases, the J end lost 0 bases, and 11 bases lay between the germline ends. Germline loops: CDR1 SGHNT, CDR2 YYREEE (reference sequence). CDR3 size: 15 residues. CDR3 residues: CASSLAGAMNTEAFF. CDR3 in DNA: TGTGCCAGCAGCTTAGCAGGGGCCATGAACACTGAAGCTTTCTTT.

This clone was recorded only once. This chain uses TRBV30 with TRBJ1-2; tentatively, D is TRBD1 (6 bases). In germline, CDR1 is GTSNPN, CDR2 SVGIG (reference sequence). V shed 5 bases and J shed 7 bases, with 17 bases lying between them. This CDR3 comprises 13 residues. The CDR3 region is CAWARKQGSGYTF. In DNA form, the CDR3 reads TGTGCCTGGGCCCGAAAACAGGGAAGTGGCTACACCTTC.

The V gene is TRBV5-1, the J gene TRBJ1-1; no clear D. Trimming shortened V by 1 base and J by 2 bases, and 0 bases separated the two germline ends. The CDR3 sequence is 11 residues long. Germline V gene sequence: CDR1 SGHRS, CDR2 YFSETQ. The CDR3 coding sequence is TGCGCCAGCAGCTTGAACACTGAAGCTTTCTTT. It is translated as CASSLNTEAFF.

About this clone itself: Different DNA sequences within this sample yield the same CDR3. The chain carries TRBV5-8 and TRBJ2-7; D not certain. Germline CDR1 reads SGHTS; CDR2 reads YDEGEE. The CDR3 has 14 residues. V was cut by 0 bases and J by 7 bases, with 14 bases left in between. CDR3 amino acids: CASSLAGELFEQYF. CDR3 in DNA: TGTGCCAGCAGCTTGGCAGGAGAGCTCTTTGAGCAGTACTTC.

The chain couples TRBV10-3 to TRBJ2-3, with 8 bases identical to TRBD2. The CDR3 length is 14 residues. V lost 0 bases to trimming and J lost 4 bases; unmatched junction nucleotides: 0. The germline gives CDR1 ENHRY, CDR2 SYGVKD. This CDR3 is CAISESTSADTQYF. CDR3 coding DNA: TGTGCCATCAGTGAGTCGACTAGCGCAGATACGCAGTATTTT.

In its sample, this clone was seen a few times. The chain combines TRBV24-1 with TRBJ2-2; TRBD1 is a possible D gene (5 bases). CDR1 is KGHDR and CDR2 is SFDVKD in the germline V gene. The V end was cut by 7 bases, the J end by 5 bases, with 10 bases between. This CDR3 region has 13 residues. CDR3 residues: CATRQVETGELFF. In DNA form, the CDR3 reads TGTGCCACCAGACAGGTTGAGACCGGGGAGCTGTTTTTT.

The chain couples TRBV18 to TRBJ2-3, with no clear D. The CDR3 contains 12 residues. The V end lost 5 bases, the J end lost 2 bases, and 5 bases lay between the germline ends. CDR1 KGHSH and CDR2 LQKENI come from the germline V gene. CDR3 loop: CASSVNTDTQYF. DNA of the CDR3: TGTGCCAGCTCAGTAAACACAGATACGCAGTATTTT.

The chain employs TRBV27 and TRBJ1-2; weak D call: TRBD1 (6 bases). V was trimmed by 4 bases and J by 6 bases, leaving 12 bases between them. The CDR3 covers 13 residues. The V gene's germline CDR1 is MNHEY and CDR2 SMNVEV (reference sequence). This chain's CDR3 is CASSWTAQHGYTF. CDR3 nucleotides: TGTGCCAGCAGTTGGACAGCTCAGCATGGCTACACCTTC.

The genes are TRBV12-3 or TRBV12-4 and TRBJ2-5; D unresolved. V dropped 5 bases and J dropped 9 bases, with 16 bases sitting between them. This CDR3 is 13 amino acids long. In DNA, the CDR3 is TGTGCCAGCAGTCTACGACCGGACCGGGCCCAGTACTTC. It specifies CASSLRPDRAQYF.

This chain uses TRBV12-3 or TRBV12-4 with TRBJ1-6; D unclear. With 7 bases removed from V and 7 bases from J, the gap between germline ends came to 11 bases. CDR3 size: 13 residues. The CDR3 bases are TGTGCCAGCACCGAAGACGGAAATTCACCCCTCCACTTT. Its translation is CASTEDGNSPLHF.

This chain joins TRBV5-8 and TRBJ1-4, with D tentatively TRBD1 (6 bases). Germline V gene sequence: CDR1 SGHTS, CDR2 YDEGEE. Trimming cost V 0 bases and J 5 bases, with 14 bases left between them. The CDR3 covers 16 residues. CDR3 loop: CASSLGLEGDNEKLFF. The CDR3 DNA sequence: TGTGCCAGCAGCTTGGGGCTTGAGGGGGACAATGAAAAACTGTTTTTT.

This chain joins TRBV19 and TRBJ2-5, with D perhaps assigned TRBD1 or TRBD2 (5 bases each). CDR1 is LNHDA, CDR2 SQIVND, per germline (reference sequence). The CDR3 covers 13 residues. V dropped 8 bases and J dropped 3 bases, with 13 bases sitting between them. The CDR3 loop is CASARGAEETQYF. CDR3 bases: TGTGCCAGTGCTCGGGGCGCGGAAGAGACCCAGTACTTC. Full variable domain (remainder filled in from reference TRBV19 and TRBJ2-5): DGGITQSPKYLFRKEGQNVTLSCEQNLNHDAMYWYRQDPGQGLRLIYYSQIVNDFQKGDIAEGYSVSREKKESFPLTVTSAQKNPTAFYLCASARGAEETQYFGPGTRLLVL.

The CDR3 sequence is CASSQNGQGNADTQYF. Here the CDR3 DNA reads TGTGCCAGCAGCCAAAACGGACAGGGAAATGCAGATACGCAGTATTTT. This chain uses TRBV7-3 with TRBJ2-3; the match to TRBD1 covers 8 bases. V shed 5 bases, J shed 4 bases, and the junction held 11 bases outside the gene matches. The CDR3 extends over 16 amino acids. Looked up from germline, CDR1 is SGHTA and CDR2 is FQGTGA.

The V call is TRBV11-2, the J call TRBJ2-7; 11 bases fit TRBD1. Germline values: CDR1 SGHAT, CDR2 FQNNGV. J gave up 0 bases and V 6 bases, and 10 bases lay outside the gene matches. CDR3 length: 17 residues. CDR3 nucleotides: TGTGCCAGCAGTGCTAATTTCGGGACAGGGGGCTCCTACGAGCAGTACTTC. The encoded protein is CASSANFGTGGSYEQYF.

CDR3 nucleotides: TGTGCCAGTAGTATTGGCGGGGGAAGCACAGATACGCAGTATTTT. This gives the protein CASSIGGGSTDTQYF. The chain recombines TRBV19 with TRBJ2-3, with 7 bases aligning to TRBD2. Looked up from germline, CDR1 is LNHDA and CDR2 is SQIVND (reference sequence). J was trimmed by 0 bases and V by 3 bases; bases with no gene match: 3. The length of the CDR3 is 15 residues.

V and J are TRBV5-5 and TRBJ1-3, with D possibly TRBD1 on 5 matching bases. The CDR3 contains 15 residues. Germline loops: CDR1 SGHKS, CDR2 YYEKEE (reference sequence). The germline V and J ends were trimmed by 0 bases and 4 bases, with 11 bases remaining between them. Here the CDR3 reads CASSLARDVGNTIYF. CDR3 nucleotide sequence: TGTGCCAGCAGCTTGGCCAGGGACGTCGGAAACACCATATATTTT. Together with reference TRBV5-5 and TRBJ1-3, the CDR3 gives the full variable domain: DAGVTQSPTHLIKTRGQQVTLRCSPISGHKSVSWYQQVLGQGPQFIFQYYEKEERGRGNFPDRFSARQFPNYSSELNVNALLLGDSALYLCASSLARDVGNTIYFGEGSWLTVV.

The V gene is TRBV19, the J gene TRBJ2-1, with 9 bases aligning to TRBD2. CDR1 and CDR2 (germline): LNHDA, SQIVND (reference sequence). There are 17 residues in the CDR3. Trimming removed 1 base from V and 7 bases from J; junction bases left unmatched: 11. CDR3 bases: TGTGCCAGTAGTATAGTTGCCCTATGGCGGGGGGGGAATGAGCAGTTCTTC. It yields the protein CASSIVALWRGGNEQFF.

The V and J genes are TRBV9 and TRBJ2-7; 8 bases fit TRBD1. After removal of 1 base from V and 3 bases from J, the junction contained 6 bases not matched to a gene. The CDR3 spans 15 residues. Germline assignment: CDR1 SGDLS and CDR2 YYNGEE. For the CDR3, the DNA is TGTGCCAGCAGCGTAACAGGACAGGGCGGCTACGAGCAGTACTTC. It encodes CASSVTGQGGYEQYF. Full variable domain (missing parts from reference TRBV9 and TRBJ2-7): DSGVTQTPKHLITATGQRVTLRCSPRSGDLSVYWYQQSLDQGLQFLIQYYNGEERAKGNILERFSAQQFPDLHSELNLSSLELGDSALYFCASSVTGQGGYEQYFGPGTRLTVT.

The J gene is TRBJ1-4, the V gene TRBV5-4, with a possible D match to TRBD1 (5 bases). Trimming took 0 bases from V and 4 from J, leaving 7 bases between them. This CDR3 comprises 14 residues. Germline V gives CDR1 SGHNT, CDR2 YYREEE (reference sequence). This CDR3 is CASSLGQNNEKLFF. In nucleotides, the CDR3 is TGTGCCAGCAGCTTGGGACAGAATAATGAAAAACTGTTTTTT.

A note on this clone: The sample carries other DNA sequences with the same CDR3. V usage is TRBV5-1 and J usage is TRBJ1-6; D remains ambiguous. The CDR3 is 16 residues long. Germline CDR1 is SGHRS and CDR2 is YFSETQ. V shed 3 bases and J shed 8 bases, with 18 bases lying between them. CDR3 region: CASSSLSAGGDSPLHF. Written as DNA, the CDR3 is TGCGCCAGCAGCTCCCTCTCAGCAGGTGGAGATTCACCCCTCCACTTT. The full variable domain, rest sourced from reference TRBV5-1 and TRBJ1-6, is KAGVTQTPRYLIKTRGQQVTLSCSPISGHRSVSWYQQTPGQGLQFLFEYFSETQRNKGNFPGRFSGRQFSNSRSEMNVSTLELGDSALYLCASSSLSAGGDSPLHFGNGTRLTVT.

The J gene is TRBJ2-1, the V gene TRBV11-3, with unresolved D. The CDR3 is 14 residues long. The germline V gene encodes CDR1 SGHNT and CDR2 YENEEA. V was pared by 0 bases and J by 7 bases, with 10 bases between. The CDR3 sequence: CASSLEGRRNEQFF. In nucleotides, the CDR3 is TGTGCCAGCAGCTTAGAGGGCCGTAGGAATGAGCAGTTCTTC.

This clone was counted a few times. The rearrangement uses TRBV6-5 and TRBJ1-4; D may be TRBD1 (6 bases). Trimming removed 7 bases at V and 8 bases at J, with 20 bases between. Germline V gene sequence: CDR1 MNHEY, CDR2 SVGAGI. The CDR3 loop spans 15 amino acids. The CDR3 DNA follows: TGTGCCAGCATGGAACAGGGCGCGATAATAGAAAAACTGTTTTTT. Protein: CASMEQGAIIEKLFF.